This T cell receptor (beta chain) was recorded in a study of blood T cell repertoires in COVID-19. Study at large: The samples span acute and convalescent COVID-19 from the United States, Italy and Spain.

Sequenced by immunoSEQ multiplex PCR; TCRdb stores in-frame clones only, minus some. Among 300,000 to 400,000 clones listed, approximately 89% were seen once. CDR1 is MNHEY, CDR2 SVGEGT, per germline. The CDR3 has 14 amino acids. Trimming stripped 0 bases from V and 3 bases from J, with 8 bases between. This clone was seen more than once but under ten times. V gene TRBV6-2 or TRBV6-3 combines with J gene TRBJ1-2; D is unresolved. Material: peripheral blood. The sequence was obtained from a woman aged 18-30 years who had recovered from COVID-19. For the CDR3, the DNA is TGTGCCAGCAGTTACTCGAACAGTTACTATGGCTACACCTTC. As protein: CASSYSNSYYGYTF.